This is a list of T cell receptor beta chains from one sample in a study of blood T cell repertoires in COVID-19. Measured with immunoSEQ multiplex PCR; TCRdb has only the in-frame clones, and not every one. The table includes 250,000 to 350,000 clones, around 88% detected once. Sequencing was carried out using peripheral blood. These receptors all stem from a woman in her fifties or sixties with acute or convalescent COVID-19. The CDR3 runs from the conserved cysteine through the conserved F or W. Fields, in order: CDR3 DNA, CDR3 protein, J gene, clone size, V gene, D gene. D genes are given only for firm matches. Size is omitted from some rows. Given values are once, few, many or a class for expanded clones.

CDR3nt: TGTGCCAGCAGTTTGGTCATAGGGGGGAGGGCAGATACGCAGTATTTT
CDR3aa: CASSLVIGGRADTQYF
j_gene: TRBJ2-3
abundance: NA
v_gene: TRBV28
d_gene: NA

CDR3nt: TGTGCCAGTAGTATAGGCCCAGGGGAGGGATACGAGCAGTACTTC
CDR3aa: CASSIGPGEGYEQYF
j_gene: TRBJ2-7
abundance: NA
v_gene: TRBV19
d_gene: NA

CDR3nt: TGTGCCAGCAGCGCCGGGACAGGGGTGCACAATGAGCAGTTCTTC
CDR3aa: CASSAGTGVHNEQFF
j_gene: TRBJ2-1
abundance: NA
v_gene: TRBV9
d_gene: TRBD1

CDR3nt: TGTGCCAGCGGAGGGGGACAGGGTTTTGGCACCGGGGAGCTGTTTTTT
CDR3aa: CASGGGQGFGTGELFF
j_gene: TRBJ2-2
abundance: few
v_gene: TRBV3-1/TRBV3-2
d_gene: TRBD1

CDR3nt: TGCGCCAGCAGCTTGGACAGGGAGAATTCACCCCTCCACTTT
CDR3aa: CASSLDRENSPLHF
j_gene: TRBJ1-6
abundance: NA
v_gene: TRBV5-1
d_gene: NA

CDR3nt: TGCAGCGTTGAAGATTGGCCCCGGGACAGGGGCTACTCTGGAAACACCATATATTTT
CDR3aa: CSVEDWPRDRGYSGNTIYF
j_gene: TRBJ1-3
abundance: once
v_gene: TRBV29-1
d_gene: TRBD1

CDR3nt: TGTGCCACAAAGGGACTAGCGGGAAGCTCCTACGAGCAGTACTTC
CDR3aa: CATKGLAGSSYEQYF
j_gene: TRBJ2-7
abundance: NA
v_gene: TRBV27
d_gene: TRBD2

CDR3nt: TGCGCCAGCAGTGAATCCAGGGGGACTGAAGCTTTCTTT
CDR3aa: CASSESRGTEAFF
j_gene: TRBJ1-1
abundance: NA
v_gene: TRBV10-2
d_gene: TRBD1

CDR3nt: TGTGCCAGCAGACCGGACAGAGGTGAAAAACTGTTTTTT
CDR3aa: CASRPDRGEKLFF
j_gene: TRBJ1-4
abundance: NA
v_gene: TRBV12-3/TRBV12-4
d_gene: NA

CDR3nt: TGTGCCAGCAGCACTATCACGAGCTCCTATAATTCACCCCTCCACTTT
CDR3aa: CASSTITSSYNSPLHF
j_gene: TRBJ1-6
abundance: few
v_gene: TRBV21-1
d_gene: NA

CDR3nt: TGTGCCACCAGCAGAGAGGGGGCGAATGAAAAACTGTTTTTT
CDR3aa: CATSREGANEKLFF
j_gene: TRBJ1-4
abundance: once
v_gene: TRBV15
d_gene: NA

CDR3nt: TGTGCCAGCAGTCCACTAGGGGGGGTTCGGGCAGATACGCAGTATTTT
CDR3aa: CASSPLGGVRADTQYF
j_gene: TRBJ2-3
abundance: NA
v_gene: TRBV27
d_gene: NA

CDR3nt: TGTGCCAGCAGCTGGGACAGCTACAATGAGCAGTTCTTC
CDR3aa: CASSWDSYNEQFF
j_gene: TRBJ2-1
abundance: NA
v_gene: TRBV3-1/TRBV3-2
d_gene: TRBD1

CDR3nt: TGTGCCAGCAGTTACTCCCCCAGGGATAAACTTAATGAGCAGTTCTTC
CDR3aa: CASSYSPRDKLNEQFF
j_gene: TRBJ2-1
abundance: NA
v_gene: TRBV6-5
d_gene: NA

CDR3nt: TGTGCCAGCAGTGACAGGGGGCAACGGCCCCAGCATTTT
CDR3aa: CASSDRGQRPQHF
j_gene: TRBJ1-5
abundance: NA
v_gene: TRBV2
d_gene: TRBD1

CDR3nt: TGTGCCATCAGTGAGTCGCAGGGGGCTTGGGGCAATCAGCCCCAGCATTTT
CDR3aa: CAISESQGAWGNQPQHF
j_gene: TRBJ1-5
abundance: NA
v_gene: TRBV10-3
d_gene: TRBD1

CDR3nt: TGCGCCAGCAGCCAAGGCGTAGCGGGAGAGGGTGAGACCCAGTACTTC
CDR3aa: CASSQGVAGEGETQYF
j_gene: TRBJ2-5
abundance: NA
v_gene: TRBV4-3
d_gene: TRBD2

CDR3nt: TGTGCCAGCAGCTCAGGGGCCGCGGAGCTGTTTTTT
CDR3aa: CASSSGAAELFF
j_gene: TRBJ2-2
abundance: few
v_gene: TRBV5-4
d_gene: NA

CDR3nt: TGTGCCACCAGTGGCAGGGGAGATCAGCCCCAGCATTTT
CDR3aa: CATSGRGDQPQHF
j_gene: TRBJ1-5
abundance: few
v_gene: TRBV24-1
d_gene: NA

CDR3nt: TGTGCTAGCAGCTCGGGACAGGGGGCCGGCAATGAGCAGTTCTTC
CDR3aa: CASSSGQGAGNEQFF
j_gene: TRBJ2-1
abundance: NA
v_gene: TRBV7-7
d_gene: TRBD1

CDR3nt: TGCAGCGTGGCCGGGACTAGCGGCCCAAAGAGCACAGATACGCAGTATTTT
CDR3aa: CSVAGTSGPKSTDTQYF
j_gene: TRBJ2-3
abundance: NA
v_gene: TRBV29-1
d_gene: TRBD2

CDR3nt: TGTGCCAGCAGCAAAGGAGGGCCAAGGGGGACCGGGGAGCTGTTTTTT
CDR3aa: CASSKGGPRGTGELFF
j_gene: TRBJ2-2
abundance: NA
v_gene: TRBV21-1
d_gene: NA

CDR3nt: TGCGCCAGCAGTGCCACTAGCGGGAGGCCCTCAGGGTACGAGCAGTACTTC
CDR3aa: CASSATSGRPSGYEQYF
j_gene: TRBJ2-7
abundance: NA
v_gene: TRBV23-1
d_gene: TRBD2

CDR3nt: TGTGCCAGCAGTGAAGTCGGGACAGCGAACGAGCAGTACTTC
CDR3aa: CASSEVGTANEQYF
j_gene: TRBJ2-7
abundance: NA
v_gene: TRBV2
d_gene: TRBD1

CDR3nt: TGTGCCAGCAGCTTGGCGGGGTCCCGGAGGAGCGGCGAGCAGTACTTC
CDR3aa: CASSLAGSRRSGEQYF
j_gene: TRBJ2-7
abundance: once
v_gene: TRBV5-6
d_gene: NA

CDR3nt: TGTGCCTGGAGTGTAGGAGGGGCGATCGGAACTAATGAAAAACTGTTTTTT
CDR3aa: CAWSVGGAIGTNEKLFF
j_gene: TRBJ1-4
abundance: NA
v_gene: TRBV30
d_gene: NA

CDR3nt: TGTGCCAGCAGCTTGAGGGAGAATGAAAAACTGTTTTTT
CDR3aa: CASSLRENEKLFF
j_gene: TRBJ1-4
abundance: NA
v_gene: TRBV7-9
d_gene: NA

CDR3nt: TGTGCCAGCAGCGTGTTCCTAGCGGGGGAGCAGTACTTC
CDR3aa: CASSVFLAGEQYF
j_gene: TRBJ2-7
abundance: NA
v_gene: TRBV9
d_gene: TRBD2

CDR3nt: TGTGCCAGCAGCTCCCGACTAGCGGACATTCAGTACTTC
CDR3aa: CASSSRLADIQYF
j_gene: TRBJ2-4
abundance: NA
v_gene: TRBV11-3
d_gene: TRBD2

CDR3nt: TGTGCCAGCAGTTCCCTAACTAGGGGGACGGGAAACACCATATATTTT
CDR3aa: CASSSLTRGTGNTIYF
j_gene: TRBJ1-3
abundance: NA
v_gene: TRBV28
d_gene: NA

CDR3nt: TGTGCCAGTACACAACAGGGAAACTCTGGAAACACCATATATTTT
CDR3aa: CASTQQGNSGNTIYF
j_gene: TRBJ1-3
abundance: NA
v_gene: TRBV18
d_gene: NA

CDR3nt: TGCGCCAGCAGTTCCGGACAGGGGGCAAGAGACACTGAAGCTTTCTTT
CDR3aa: CASSSGQGARDTEAFF
j_gene: TRBJ1-1
abundance: NA
v_gene: TRBV5-1
d_gene: TRBD1

CDR3nt: TGCGCCAGCAGCCAAGATAGGCTTGGCAGGGGGCCCCCGGCGGGTCAGCCCCAGCATTTT
CDR3aa: CASSQDRLGRGPPAGQPQHF
j_gene: TRBJ1-5
abundance: NA
v_gene: TRBV4-1
d_gene: TRBD1

CDR3nt: TGTGCCAGCTCAACGGGGGTGGTGGCGAACACTGAAGCTTTCTTT
CDR3aa: CASSTGVVANTEAFF
j_gene: TRBJ1-1
abundance: NA
v_gene: TRBV18
d_gene: NA

CDR3nt: TGTGCCAGCAGTTTACAGGACAATGAGCAGTTCTTC
CDR3aa: CASSLQDNEQFF
j_gene: TRBJ2-1
abundance: few
v_gene: TRBV28
d_gene: NA

CDR3nt: TGTGCCAGCTTAGCGGGAGGGAACCACAATGAGCAGTTCTTC
CDR3aa: CASLAGGNHNEQFF
j_gene: TRBJ2-1
abundance: few
v_gene: TRBV27
d_gene: TRBD2

CDR3nt: TGTGCCAGCAGCTTAGATCCGCGGGGTGACACTGAAGCTTTCTTT
CDR3aa: CASSLDPRGDTEAFF
j_gene: TRBJ1-1
abundance: few
v_gene: TRBV7-2
d_gene: NA

CDR3nt: TGTGCCAGCAGCTTACAGGGTCTAACCACAGATACGCAGTATTTT
CDR3aa: CASSLQGLTTDTQYF
j_gene: TRBJ2-3
abundance: NA
v_gene: TRBV7-3
d_gene: NA

CDR3nt: TGTGCCAGCAGCGCCACAGGGGCGCCAAATGAAAAACTGTTTTTT
CDR3aa: CASSATGAPNEKLFF
j_gene: TRBJ1-4
abundance: NA
v_gene: TRBV9
d_gene: TRBD1

CDR3nt: TGTGCCATCTCGAACCCAGGGATCGCTGAAGCTTTCTTT
CDR3aa: CAISNPGIAEAFF
j_gene: TRBJ1-1
abundance: NA
v_gene: TRBV10-3
d_gene: NA

CDR3nt: TGTGCCAGCAGTTGGGGCAGACCATCGGCTAATTCACCCCTCCACTTT
CDR3aa: CASSWGRPSANSPLHF
j_gene: TRBJ1-6
abundance: NA
v_gene: TRBV28
d_gene: NA

CDR3nt: TGTGCCAGCAGTTTCACCGGGGAGGGTAATCAGCCCCAGCATTTT
CDR3aa: CASSFTGEGNQPQHF
j_gene: TRBJ1-5
abundance: NA
v_gene: TRBV28
d_gene: NA

CDR3nt: TGTGCCAGTAGGGATTACAGGGGGCGAGGCACCGGGGAGCTGTTTTTT
CDR3aa: CASRDYRGRGTGELFF
j_gene: TRBJ2-2
abundance: NA
v_gene: TRBV19
d_gene: TRBD1

CDR3nt: TGCGCCAGCAGCTTGACTAGCGAGAACAGCTACGAGCAGTACTTC
CDR3aa: CASSLTSENSYEQYF
j_gene: TRBJ2-7
abundance: NA
v_gene: TRBV5-1
d_gene: TRBD2

CDR3nt: TGTGCCAGCAACGCCCCGGGACAGCCTAATTCACCCCTCCACTTT
CDR3aa: CASNAPGQPNSPLHF
j_gene: TRBJ1-6
abundance: NA
v_gene: TRBV25-1
d_gene: TRBD1